What follows describes a single TCR beta chain. This specimen belongs to a study of CD8 T cells in Susac syndrome. In germline, CDR1 is SGDLS, CDR2 YYNGEE. The CDR3 consists of 12 residues. The V gene lost 3 bases and the J gene lost 7 bases, with 7 bases spanning the gap. Sequencing of TCR beta was carried out in blood CD8+ and CD4+ T cells. An input of about 0.5 to 1 ug of RNA was subjected to reverse transcription using random hexamers. TCRdb processed the immunoSEQ multiplex PCR reads anew with MiXCR; each CDR3 protein has one entry. The sample consists of approximately 150,000 distinct CDR3 sequences, around 95% of them appearing once.

The sequencing sample was made of CD4+ T cells from PBMCs. This receptor was obtained from a human donor in good health. The V gene is TRBV9, the J gene TRBJ2-2, with unresolved D. Here the CDR3 DNA reads TGTGCCAGCAGCGCCGTGGGCGGGGAGCTGTTTTTT. Amino acids: CASSAVGGELFF. Complete variable domain (other parts from reference TRBV9 and TRBJ2-2): DSGVTQTPKHLITATGQRVTLRCSPRSGDLSVYWYQQSLDQGLQFLIQYYNGEERAKGNILERFSAQQFPDLHSELNLSSLELGDSALYFCASSAVGGELFFGEGSRLTVL.